These 26 T cell receptor beta chains came from one sample sequenced in a study of blood T cell repertoires in COVID-19. Some clones are missing from TCRdb's copy, which holds only in-frame ones; the method was immunoSEQ multiplex PCR. The sample includes tens of thousands of clones, approximately 87% of them seen just once. The source material was peripheral blood. Receptor source: a human donor in a cohort sampled during active COVID-19.

The chain has TRBV5-1 and TRBJ2-7, with a weak D call TRBD2 (6 bases). CDR1 is SGHRS, CDR2 YFSETQ, per germline. Trimming pared 1 base from V and 5 bases from J, leaving 13 bases between. The CDR3 is 14 amino acids. As DNA, the CDR3 is TGCGCCAGCAGCTTGCCGGACTATTCCGACGAGCAGTACTTC. Residues: CASSLPDYSDEQYF.

The chain couples TRBV21-1 to TRBJ2-4; TRBD2, the table's D call, lacks a check against the DNA. TRBV21-1 is classified as a pseudogene. The CDR3 totals 16 residues. The CDR3 loop reads CASRGAWAGLQDIQYF. The CDR3 nucleotides are TGTGCCAGCAGAGGGGCGTGGGCGGGGCTTCAGGACATTCAGTACTTC.

The J gene is TRBJ2-5, the V gene TRBV12-3 or TRBV12-4; D is ambiguous. Trimming took off 6 bases at V and 2 bases at J, with 4 bases between the two ends. The CDR3 totals 11 residues. CDR3 bases: TGTGCCAGCAGCGTTCAAGAGACCCAGTACTTC. This sequence encodes CASSVQETQYF.

This chain joins TRBV19 and TRBJ1-5; weak D call: TRBD1 (5 bases). CDR1 and CDR2 from the germline V gene are LNHDA and SQIVND (reference sequence). V gave up 6 bases and J gave up 2 bases, with 14 bases separating them. The CDR3 is 15 residues long. The CDR3 nucleotides are TGTGCCAGTAGGCGGGACGGTGGAGGCAATCAGCCCCAGCATTTT. Translated, it gives CASRRDGGGNQPQHF.

The sample holds one count of this clone. The V and J genes are TRBV27 and TRBJ1-4, with unresolved D. V dropped 2 bases and J dropped 4 bases, with 5 bases sitting between them. The CDR3 is 13 amino acids. Germline CDR1 reads MNHEY; CDR2 reads SMNVEV (reference sequence). CDR3 in amino acids: CASSLGLNEKLFF. CDR3 nucleotides: TGTGCCAGCAGTTTAGGGCTTAATGAAAAACTGTTTTTT.

This chain connects TRBV28 to TRBJ1-4; weak D call: TRBD1 (5 bases). Trimming took 5 bases from V and 5 from J, leaving 12 bases between them. The germline gives CDR1 MDHEN, CDR2 SYDVKM. CDR3 length: 14 residues. CDR3 DNA sequence: TGTGCCAGCAGTGCGCGGGGCGGGAATGAAAAACTGTTTTTT. Protein: CASSARGGNEKLFF.

This chain joins TRBV5-5 and TRBJ1-5; 9 bases agree with TRBD1. CDR1 and CDR2 (germline): SGHKS, YYEKEE (reference sequence). The V segment lost 0 bases and the J segment 7 bases; nucleotides outside the gene matches: 5. The CDR3 spans 15 residues. The CDR3 loop is CASSLVTGGGQPQHF. The CDR3 nucleotides are TGTGCCAGCAGCTTGGTGACAGGGGGTGGGCAGCCCCAGCATTTT.

The rearrangement joins TRBV19 to TRBJ2-4; 9 nucleotides line up with TRBD1. Trimming at V came to 3 bases and at J to 2 bases, leaving 5 bases not matched to a gene. The CDR3 is made up of 16 amino acids. In germline, CDR1 is LNHDA, CDR2 SQIVND (reference sequence). The CDR3 region is CASSMEDRGTKNIQYF. The CDR3 DNA sequence: TGTGCCAGTAGTATGGAGGACAGGGGAACCAAAAACATTCAGTACTTC.

The table lists this clone with a count of one. The chain employs TRBV7-9 and TRBJ2-3; tentative D call: TRBD1 (7 bases). Germline V lookup: CDR1 SEHNR, CDR2 FQNEAQ (reference sequence). The V end lost 5 bases, the J end lost 0 bases, and 15 bases lay between the germline ends. The CDR3 spans 16 residues. CDR3 region: CASSQPQGTSTDTQYF. For the CDR3, the DNA is TGTGCCAGCAGCCAACCACAGGGGACTAGCACAGATACGCAGTATTTT.

This chain joins TRBV5-6 and TRBJ2-7; 10 bases line up with TRBD1. Per germline, CDR1 SGHDT and CDR2 YYEEEE. The CDR3 length is 17 residues. The J segment lost 1 base and the V segment lost 4 bases, leaving 11 bases of the junction unmatched. The CDR3 nucleotides read TGTGCCAGCAGCGCCCATTCGAGACAGGGGGCGTCCTACGAGCAGTACTTC. Protein: CASSAHSRQGASYEQYF.

The J gene is TRBJ1-2, the V gene TRBV24-1; 11 bases align to TRBD1. The germline CDR1 and CDR2 sequences are KGHDR and SFDVKD. The CDR3 sequence is 14 residues long. Trimming at V came to 4 bases and at J to 7 bases, leaving 4 bases not matched to a gene. CDR3 residues: CATSEQGQGVGYTF. The CDR3 DNA reads as TGTGCCACCAGTGAACAGGGACAGGGGGTTGGCTACACCTTC.

This chain joins TRBV30 and TRBJ1-6; TRBD1 aligns across 9 bases. Germline lookup yields CDR1 GTSNPN and CDR2 SVGIG (reference sequence). V shed 2 bases, J shed 7 bases, and the junction held 18 bases outside the gene matches. This CDR3 contains 19 residues. The CDR3 bases are TGTGCCTGGAGTTGGGGAAGGGACAGGGTTCGAGAATTAAATTCACCCCTCCACTTT. Translating it yields CAWSWGRDRVRELNSPLHF. Filled out from reference TRBV30 and TRBJ1-6, the complete variable domain reads SQTIHQWPATLVQPVGSPLSLECTVEGTSNPNLYWYRQAAGRGLQLLFYSVGIGQISSEVPQNLSASRPQDRQFILSSKKLLLSDSGFYLCAWSWGRDRVRELNSPLHFGNGTRLTVT.

As regards this clone: Other DNA sequences from this sample encode an identical CDR3 as well. The CDR3 loop reads CASSLRGNTEAFF. The CDR3, as DNA: TGTGCCAGCAGTTTACGGGGGAACACTGAAGCTTTCTTT. The chain couples TRBV12-3 or TRBV12-4 to TRBJ1-1, with unresolved D. Trimming pared 2 bases from V and 1 base from J, leaving 5 bases between. The CDR3 consists of 13 residues.

The V and J genes are TRBV19 and TRBJ2-7; 8 nucleotides line up with TRBD2. J gave up 7 bases and V 3 bases, and 8 bases lay outside the gene matches. The CDR3 has 14 residues. CDR1 LNHDA and CDR2 SQIVND come from the germline V gene (reference sequence). DNA for the CDR3: TGTGCCAGTAGTATGTCGGGAGGGCCGAGTGAGCAGTACTTC. It specifies CASSMSGGPSEQYF. Complete variable domain (other parts from reference TRBV19 and TRBJ2-7): DGGITQSPKYLFRKEGQNVTLSCEQNLNHDAMYWYRQDPGQGLRLIYYSQIVNDFQKGDIAEGYSVSREKKESFPLTVTSAQKNPTAFYLCASSMSGGPSEQYFGPGTRLTVT.

The rearrangement uses TRBV11-2 and TRBJ1-4, with D unclear. The CDR3 extends over 12 amino acids. Trimming left V 1 base short and J 6 bases short, with 3 bases between. Germline V gene sequence: CDR1 SGHAT, CDR2 FQNNGV. The CDR3 is CASSLVDEKLFF. For the CDR3, the DNA is TGTGCCAGCAGCTTAGTCGATGAAAAACTGTTTTTT.

This chain connects TRBV19 to TRBJ1-4, with a weak D call TRBD1 (5 bases). This CDR3 has 14 residues. From germline, CDR1 is LNHDA and CDR2 SQIVND (reference sequence). Trimming stripped 3 bases from V and 6 bases from J, with 11 bases between. The CDR3 here is CASSITGRDEKLFF. The DNA for the CDR3 is TGTGCCAGTAGTATCACAGGACGGGATGAAAAACTGTTTTTT.

The CDR3 reads CASSLATTGENSPLHF. CDR3 nucleotides: TGTGCCAGCAGCCTAGCGACGACAGGGGAAAATTCACCCCTCCACTTT. The V gene is TRBV2, the J gene TRBJ1-6; 8 bases match TRBD1. J gave up 7 bases and V 6 bases, and 11 bases lay outside the gene matches. Germline V gene lookup returns CDR1 SNHLY and CDR2 FYNNEI. The CDR3 consists of 16 residues.

The chain links TRBV7-8 to TRBJ1-1, with D uncertain. CDR1 SGHVS and CDR2 FQNEAQ come from the germline V gene. The V and J ends lost 2 bases and 3 bases respectively, with 16 bases between them. This CDR3 has 16 amino acids. In nucleotides, the CDR3 is TGTGCCAGCAGCTTACTTGGCGGTGTAGTCGACACTGAAGCTTTCTTT. It codes for CASSLLGGVVDTEAFF.

This sequence joins TRBV4-2 and TRBJ1-4; 10 bases map to TRBD1. Germline CDR1 is LGHNA and CDR2 is YNFKEQ. The V segment lost 1 base and the J segment 5 bases; nucleotides outside the gene matches: 1. CDR3 size: 15 residues. CDR3 sequence (DNA): TGTGCCAGCAGCCAAGTGGACAGGGGGAATGAAAAACTGTTTTTT. This sequence encodes CASSQVDRGNEKLFF.

There are a few counts of this clone. The chain links TRBV27 to TRBJ2-5; D is perhaps TRBD1 (6 bases). Trimming took 2 bases from V and 2 from J, leaving 12 bases between them. Germline loops: CDR1 MNHEY, CDR2 SMNVEV (reference sequence). The CDR3 runs 15 residues. This CDR3 reads CASSLTPDRQETQYF. The CDR3 DNA follows: TGTGCCAGCAGTTTAACCCCGGACAGACAAGAGACCCAGTACTTC.

The chain employs TRBV29-1 and TRBJ2-1, with 11 positions matching TRBD2. J was trimmed by 9 bases and V by 7 bases; bases with no gene match: 5. The CDR3 is 12 residues long. The germline V gene has CDR1 SQVTM and CDR2 ANQGSEA. The CDR3 loop reads CSAHGLAGEQFF. For the CDR3, the DNA is TGCAGCGCTCACGGACTAGCGGGTGAGCAGTTCTTC.

This clone was seen just once. The chain recombines TRBV7-2 with TRBJ2-2, with a possible D match to TRBD2 (7 bases). The CDR3 is 15 residues long. CDR1 SGHTA and CDR2 FQGNSA come from the germline V gene. Trimming took 8 bases from V and 5 from J, leaving 18 bases between them. DNA for the CDR3: TGTGCCAGCCGAAAAAGGCGGGGGCGAACCGGGGAGCTGTTTTTT. This sequence encodes CASRKRRGRTGELFF.

This clone has a handful of counts. The rearrangement joins TRBV5-4 to TRBJ2-7; the match to TRBD1 covers 8 bases. V gave up 0 bases and J gave up 3 bases; unmatched junction bases: 5. This CDR3 region has 15 residues. Germline V gene sequence: CDR1 SGHNT, CDR2 YYREEE (reference sequence). The CDR3 protein is CASSLVYRGNYEQYF. The CDR3 coding sequence is TGTGCCAGCAGCTTGGTCTACAGGGGGAACTACGAGCAGTACTTC.

This rearrangement joins TRBV15 to TRBJ1-3; TRBD1 agrees at 11 bases. V gave up 3 bases and J gave up 8 bases; unmatched junction bases: 6. CDR1 LNHNV and CDR2 YYDKDF come from the germline V gene (reference sequence). The CDR3 consists of 15 residues. The CDR3 coding sequence is TGTGCCACCAGCAGGACGGGACAGGGGGAGGACACCATATATTTT. This codes for CATSRTGQGEDTIYF.

V gene TRBV9 combines with J gene TRBJ2-1; 14 bases are a match to TRBD2. V lost 1 base and J lost 7; bases outside the gene matches: 4. From germline, CDR1 is SGDLS and CDR2 YYNGEE. The CDR3 is 16 residues long. CDR3 amino acids: CASSVRGLAGDNEQFF. DNA for the CDR3: TGTGCCAGCAGCGTACGGGGACTAGCGGGAGATAATGAGCAGTTCTTC. Supplemented by reference TRBV9 and TRBJ2-1, the full variable domain reads DSGVTQTPKHLITATGQRVTLRCSPRSGDLSVYWYQQSLDQGLQFLIQYYNGEERAKGNILERFSAQQFPDLHSELNLSSLELGDSALYFCASSVRGLAGDNEQFFGPGTRLTVL.

The chain employs TRBV4-2 and TRBJ2-7, with 9 bases lining up with TRBD1. V shed 0 bases and J 1 base; nucleotides not matched to a gene: 7. The germline V gene has CDR1 LGHNA and CDR2 YNFKEQ. The CDR3 is 17 amino acids. CDR3 DNA: TGTGCCAGCAGCCAAGATCAAGGACAGGGGATATCCTACGAGCAGTACTTC. Its translation: CASSQDQGQGISYEQYF.